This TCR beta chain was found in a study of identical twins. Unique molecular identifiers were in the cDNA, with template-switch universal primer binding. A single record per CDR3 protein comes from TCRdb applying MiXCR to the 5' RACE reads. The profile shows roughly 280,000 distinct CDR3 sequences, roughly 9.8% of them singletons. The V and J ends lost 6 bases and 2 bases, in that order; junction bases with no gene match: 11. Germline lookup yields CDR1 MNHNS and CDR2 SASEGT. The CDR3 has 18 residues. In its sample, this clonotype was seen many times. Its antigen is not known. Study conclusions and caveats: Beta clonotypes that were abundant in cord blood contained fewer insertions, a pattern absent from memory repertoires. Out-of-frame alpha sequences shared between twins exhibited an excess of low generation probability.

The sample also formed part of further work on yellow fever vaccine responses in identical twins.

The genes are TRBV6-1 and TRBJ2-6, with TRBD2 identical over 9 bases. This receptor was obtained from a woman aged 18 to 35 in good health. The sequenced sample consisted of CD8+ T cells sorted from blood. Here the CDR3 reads CASRRLAGNPTGANVLTF. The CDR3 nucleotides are TGTGCCAGCAGGAGGCTAGCGGGAAATCCTACTGGGGCCAACGTCCTGACTTTC.